Sequencing of this T cell receptor (beta chain) was carried out in a study of human T cells and chemical hapten exposure. TCRdb ran MiXCR on the RACE reads and lists one entry per CDR3 protein. The table shows around 80,000 distinct CDR3 sequences, with 8.6% occurring only once. This clonotype came up many times. Specified time point: healthy volunteer bleed at 6 weeks. It was from unfractionated whole blood that total RNA was extracted. This CDR3 region has 17 residues. Germline assignment: CDR1 SGDLS and CDR2 YYNGEE. J was trimmed by 5 bases and V by 0 bases; bases with no gene match: 10. The receptor's source is a male donor in good health. Some clones in this sample may be carry-over from other donors' samples. Sequenced material: whole blood. The chain links TRBV9 to TRBJ2-3; 9 bases are shared with TRBD2. The CDR3 protein is CASSVDTSGGRKDTQYF. The CDR3 DNA is TGTGCCAGCAGCGTAGATACCAGCGGGGGGCGTAAAGATACGCAGTATTTT.